This TCR beta chain was captured by sequencing in a study of cytomegalovirus exposure and HLA in healthy donors. On the study more broadly: A later analysis reported the same platform for the approximately 110 validation repertoires and the 500 to 750 first-cohort repertoires.

With respect to this clone: Its antigen remains unknown.

The germline V gene has CDR1 SGHKS and CDR2 YYEKEE (reference sequence). Trimming took off 4 bases at V and 4 bases at J, with 21 bases between the two ends. The CDR3 sequence is 16 residues long. Study conclusions and caveats: Cytomegalovirus association was listed for about 160 TCR beta chains.

Data came from immunoSEQ multiplex PCR; TCRdb stores just in-frame clones and leaves some out. The repertoire holds 200,000 to 300,000 clones, with roughly 87% as singletons. Material for sequencing was PBMCs. This rearrangement joins TRBV5-5 to TRBJ2-7, with D possibly TRBD1 on 6 matching bases. This TCR came from a woman aged 30 to 39 in good health and CMV-seronegative. CDR3 coding DNA: TGTGCCAGCAGCGCTTCCTCACAGGGAACAAATTACGAGCAGTACTTC. Translating gives CASSASSQGTNYEQYF.